The rows below give T cell receptor beta chains drawn from one sample of a study of cytomegalovirus exposure and HLA in healthy donors. Data came from immunoSEQ multiplex PCR; TCRdb stores just in-frame clones and leaves some out. Of some 120,000 clones listed, around 68% are singletons. Sequenced material: PBMCs. The source of these receptors is a man between 35 and 55 years old in good health and CMV-seropositive. The CDR3 runs from the conserved cysteine through the conserved F or W. Each record gives: V gene, J gene, clone size, D gene, CDR3 DNA, CDR3 protein. A D gene is named only where the DNA matches it firmly. Size values are once, few and many counts, or a class for expanded clones, and some rows have none.

V: TRBV5-1; J: TRBJ1-5; size: NA; D: NA; DNA: TGCGCCAGCAGCTTGGACGCGGGAGGCGGGCAGCCCCAGCATTTT; CDR3: CASSLDAGGGQPQHF
V: TRBV6-4; J: TRBJ1-6; size: NA; D: NA; DNA: TGTGCCAGCAGTGCCTTCGGAAGCAGGGCGCTCAGGGGTAATTCACCCCTCCACTTT; CDR3: CASSAFGSRALRGNSPLHF
V: TRBV7-2; J: TRBJ1-6; size: NA; D: NA; DNA: TGTGCCAGCAGCTTAGTTCCCGCCGGTTCACCCCTCCACTTT; CDR3: CASSLVPAGSPLHF
V: TRBV19; J: TRBJ2-7; size: NA; D: NA; DNA: TGTGCCAGTAGTATAAACACACAATCAGAGCAGTACTTC; CDR3: CASSINTQSEQYF
V: TRBV7-9; J: TRBJ2-3; size: NA; D: NA; DNA: TGTGCCAGCAGCTTCAACCCCTCCCTCGGGGGTTACACAGATACGCAGTATTTT; CDR3: CASSFNPSLGGYTDTQYF
V: TRBV4-1; J: TRBJ1-2; size: NA; D: TRBD1; DNA: TGCGCCAGCAGCCAAGCGGCAGGGGGTAGTTATGGCTACACCTTC; CDR3: CASSQAAGGSYGYTF
V: TRBV5-1; J: TRBJ2-1; size: NA; D: NA; DNA: TGCGCCAGCAGCTTGGAGGGGAACAATGAGCAGTTCTTC; CDR3: CASSLEGNNEQFF
V: TRBV27; J: TRBJ2-2; size: NA; D: NA; DNA: TGTGCCAGCAGTAACTCGCGTAACACCGGGGAGCTGTTTTTT; CDR3: CASSNSRNTGELFF
V: TRBV9; J: TRBJ1-2; size: NA; D: NA; DNA: TGTGCCAGCAGCCCCCAAAATTACTATGGCTACACCTTC; CDR3: CASSPQNYYGYTF
V: TRBV2; J: TRBJ2-7; size: NA; D: TRBD2; DNA: TGTGCCAGCAGCCCAGGGACTAGCGGGAGGGAGCAGTACTTC; CDR3: CASSPGTSGREQYF
V: TRBV9; J: TRBJ1-1; size: NA; D: NA; DNA: TGTGCCAGCAGCGTAGGAGTCAGGGGACCCCCTGAAGCTTTCTTT; CDR3: CASSVGVRGPPEAFF
V: TRBV18; J: TRBJ2-2; size: few; D: NA; DNA: TGTGCCAGCTCACTTCTTCAAGAGTCCCGGGACACCGGGGAGCTGTTTTTT; CDR3: CASSLLQESRDTGELFF